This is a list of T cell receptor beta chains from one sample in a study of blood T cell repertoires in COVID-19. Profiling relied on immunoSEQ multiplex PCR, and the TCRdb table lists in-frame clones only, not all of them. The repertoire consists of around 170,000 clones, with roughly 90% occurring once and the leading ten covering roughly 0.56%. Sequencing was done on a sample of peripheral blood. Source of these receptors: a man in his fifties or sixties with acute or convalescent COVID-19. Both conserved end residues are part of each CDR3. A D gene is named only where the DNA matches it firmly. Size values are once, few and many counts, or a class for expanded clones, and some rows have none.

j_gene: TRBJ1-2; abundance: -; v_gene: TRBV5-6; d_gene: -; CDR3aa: CASSLVAVGYGYTF; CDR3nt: TGTGCCAGCAGCTTGGTTGCGGTCGGCTATGGCTACACCTTC
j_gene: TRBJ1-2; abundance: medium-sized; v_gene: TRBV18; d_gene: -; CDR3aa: CASSLTANYGYTF; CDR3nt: TGTGCCAGCTCACTCACAGCTAACTATGGCTACACCTTC
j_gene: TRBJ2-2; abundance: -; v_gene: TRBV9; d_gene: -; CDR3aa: CASSPGGVESTGELFF; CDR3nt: TGTGCCAGCAGCCCCGGAGGGGTGGAGAGCACCGGGGAGCTGTTTTTT
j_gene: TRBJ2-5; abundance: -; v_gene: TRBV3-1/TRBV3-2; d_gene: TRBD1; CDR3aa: CASSQGQKETQYF; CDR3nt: TGTGCCAGCAGCCAGGGACAGAAAGAGACCCAGTACTTC
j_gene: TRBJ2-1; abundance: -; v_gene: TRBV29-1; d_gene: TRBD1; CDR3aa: CSVPRDRVSYNEQFF; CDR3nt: TGCAGCGTCCCCCGGGACAGGGTCTCCTACAATGAGCAGTTCTTC
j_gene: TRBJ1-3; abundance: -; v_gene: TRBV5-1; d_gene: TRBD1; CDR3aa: CASSPPGQGIYTIYF; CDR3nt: TGCGCCAGCAGCCCCCCGGGACAGGGGATCTACACCATATATTTT
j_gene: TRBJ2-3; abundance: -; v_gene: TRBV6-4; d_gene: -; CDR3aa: CASSDGSTDTQYF; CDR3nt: TGTGCCAGCAGTGACGGCAGCACAGATACGCAGTATTTT
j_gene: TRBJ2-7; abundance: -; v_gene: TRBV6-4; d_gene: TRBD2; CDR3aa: CASSALLAGVGEQYF; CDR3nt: TGTGCCAGCAGTGCCTTACTAGCGGGAGTGGGCGAGCAGTACTTC
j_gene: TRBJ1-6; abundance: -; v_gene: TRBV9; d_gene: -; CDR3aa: CASSVGGGHNSPLHF; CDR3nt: TGTGCCAGCAGCGTAGGTGGGGGCCATAATTCACCCCTCCACTTT
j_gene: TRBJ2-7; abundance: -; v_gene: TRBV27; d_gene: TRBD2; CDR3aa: CASRLAGDYEQYF; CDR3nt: TGTGCCAGCAGGCTAGCGGGAGACTACGAGCAGTACTTC
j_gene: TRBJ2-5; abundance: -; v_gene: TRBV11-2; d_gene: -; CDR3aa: CASRSGTMTQYF; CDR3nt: TGTGCCAGCAGGTCAGGAACGATGACCCAGTACTTC
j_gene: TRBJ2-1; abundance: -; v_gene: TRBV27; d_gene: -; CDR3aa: CASSLYNEQFF; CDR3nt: TGTGCCAGCAGTCTCTACAATGAGCAGTTCTTC
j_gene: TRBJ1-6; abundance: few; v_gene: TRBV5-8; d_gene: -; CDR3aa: CASSFWGLRSYNSPLHF; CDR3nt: TGTGCCAGCAGCTTTTGGGGGCTCCGCTCCTATAATTCACCCCTCCACTTT
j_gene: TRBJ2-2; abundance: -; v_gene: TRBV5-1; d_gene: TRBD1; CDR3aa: CASSLYQGATGELFF; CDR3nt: TGCGCCAGCAGCTTGTATCAGGGGGCCACCGGGGAGCTGTTTTTT
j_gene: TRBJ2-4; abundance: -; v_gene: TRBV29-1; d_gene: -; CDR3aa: CSVAAGAAKNIQYF; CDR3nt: TGCAGCGTTGCGGCAGGGGCTGCCAAAAACATTCAGTACTTC
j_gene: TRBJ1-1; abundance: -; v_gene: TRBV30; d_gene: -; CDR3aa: CAWERGTEAFF; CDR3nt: TGTGCCTGGGAGCGCGGCACTGAAGCTTTCTTT
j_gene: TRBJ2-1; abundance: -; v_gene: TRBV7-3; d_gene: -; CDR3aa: CASSFTATNEQFF; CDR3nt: TGTGCCAGCAGCTTCACCGCTACCAATGAGCAGTTCTTC
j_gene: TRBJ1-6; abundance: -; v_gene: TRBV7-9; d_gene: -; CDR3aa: CASSPMAAAPLHF; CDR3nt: TGTGCCAGCAGCCCCATGGCGGCGGCACCCCTCCACTTT
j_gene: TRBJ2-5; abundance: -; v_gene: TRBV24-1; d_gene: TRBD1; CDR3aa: CATSPGQGVGETQYF; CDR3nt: TGTGCCACCAGCCCAGGACAGGGGGTTGGAGAGACCCAGTACTTC
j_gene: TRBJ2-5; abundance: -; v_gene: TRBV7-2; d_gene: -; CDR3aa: CASSSSGPGETQYF; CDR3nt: TGTGCCAGCAGCTCAAGCGGGCCCGGAGAGACCCAGTACTTC
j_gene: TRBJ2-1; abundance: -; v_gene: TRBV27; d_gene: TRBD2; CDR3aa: CASRGSGGLYNEQFF; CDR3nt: TGTGCCAGCAGGGGGTCGGGGGGGCTATACAATGAGCAGTTCTTC
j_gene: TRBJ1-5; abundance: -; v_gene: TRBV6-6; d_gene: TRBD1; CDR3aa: CASSTSGQGGQPQHF; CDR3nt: TGTGCCAGCAGCACCTCGGGACAGGGTGGTCAGCCCCAGCATTTT
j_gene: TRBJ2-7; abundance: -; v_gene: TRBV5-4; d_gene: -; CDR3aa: CASTSWERAGYEQYF; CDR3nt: TGTGCCAGCACTTCCTGGGAGCGGGCGGGCTACGAGCAGTACTTC
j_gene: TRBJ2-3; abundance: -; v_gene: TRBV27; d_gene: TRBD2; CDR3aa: CASGPGTRGTDTQYF; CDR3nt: TGTGCCAGCGGGCCGGGGACTAGGGGCACAGATACGCAGTATTTT
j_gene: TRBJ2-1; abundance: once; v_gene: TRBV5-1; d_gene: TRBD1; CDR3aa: CASGRDRAYNEQFF; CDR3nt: TGCGCCTCCGGCCGGGACAGGGCCTACAATGAGCAGTTCTTC
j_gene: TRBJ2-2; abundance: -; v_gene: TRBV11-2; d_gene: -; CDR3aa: CASSLVGTRNTGELFF; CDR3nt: TGTGCCAGCAGCTTAGTGGGGACAAGAAACACCGGGGAGCTGTTTTTT
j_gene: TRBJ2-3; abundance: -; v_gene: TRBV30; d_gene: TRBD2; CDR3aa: CASGTSGGTDTQYF; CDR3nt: TGTGCCTCCGGGACTAGCGGGGGAACAGATACGCAGTATTTT
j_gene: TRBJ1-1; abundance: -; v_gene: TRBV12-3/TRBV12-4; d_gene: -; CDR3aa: CASSTGYTEAFF; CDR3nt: TGTGCCAGCAGTACAGGATACACTGAAGCTTTCTTT
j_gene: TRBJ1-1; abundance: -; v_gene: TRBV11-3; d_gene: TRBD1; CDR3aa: CASSAGTGNTEAFF; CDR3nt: TGTGCCAGCAGCGCGGGGACAGGGAACACTGAAGCTTTCTTT
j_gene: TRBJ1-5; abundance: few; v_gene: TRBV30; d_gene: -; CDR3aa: CAWSVRTQGRSPQHF; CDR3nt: TGTGCCTGGAGTGTACGAACGCAGGGCCGGTCGCCCCAGCATTTT
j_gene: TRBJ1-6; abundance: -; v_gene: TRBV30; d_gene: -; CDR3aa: CAWSAYRDNGSPLHF; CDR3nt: TGTGCCTGGAGTGCATACCGGGACAACGGTTCACCCCTCCACTTT
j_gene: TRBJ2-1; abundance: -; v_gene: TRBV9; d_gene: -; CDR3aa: CASSVGTPLYNEQFF; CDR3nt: TGTGCCAGCAGCGTTGGGACACCTTTATACAATGAGCAGTTCTTC
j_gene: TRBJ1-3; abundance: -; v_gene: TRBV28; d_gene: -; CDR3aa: CASSPRHDSGNTIYF; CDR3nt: TGTGCCAGCAGTCCAAGACATGACTCTGGAAACACCATATATTTT
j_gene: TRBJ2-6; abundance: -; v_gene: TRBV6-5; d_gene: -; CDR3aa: CASSLQGSGANVLTF; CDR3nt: TGTGCCAGCAGTCTACAGGGATCTGGGGCCAACGTCCTGACTTTC
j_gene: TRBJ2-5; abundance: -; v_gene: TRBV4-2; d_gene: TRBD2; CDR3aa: CASSRDYQEETQYF; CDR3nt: TGTGCCAGCAGCCGGGACTATCAAGAGGAGACCCAGTACTTC
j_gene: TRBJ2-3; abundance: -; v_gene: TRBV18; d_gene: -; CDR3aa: CASSPGGRGTDTQYF; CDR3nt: TGTGCCAGCTCACCTGGGGGGAGAGGCACAGATACGCAGTATTTT
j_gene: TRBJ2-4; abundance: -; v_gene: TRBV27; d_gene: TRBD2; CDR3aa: CASRTSGTNKNIQYF; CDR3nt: TGTGCCAGCAGAACTAGCGGGACAAACAAAAACATTCAGTACTTC
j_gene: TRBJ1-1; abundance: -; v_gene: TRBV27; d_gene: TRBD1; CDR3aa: CASSSTGVRTEAFF; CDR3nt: TGTGCCAGCAGTTCTACAGGGGTCCGCACTGAAGCTTTCTTT
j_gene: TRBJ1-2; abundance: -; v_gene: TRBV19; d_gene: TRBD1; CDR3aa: CASSPGTGGYGYTF; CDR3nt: TGTGCCAGTAGTCCCGGGACAGGGGGCTATGGCTACACCTTC
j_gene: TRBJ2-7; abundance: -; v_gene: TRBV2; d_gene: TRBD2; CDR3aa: CASRGTSLAYEQYF; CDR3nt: TGTGCCAGCAGGGGGACTAGTCTTGCCTACGAGCAGTACTTC
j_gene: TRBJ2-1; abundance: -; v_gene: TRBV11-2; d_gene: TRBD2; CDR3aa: CASSRGTSGDEQFF; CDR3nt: TGTGCCAGCAGCCGAGGGACTAGCGGCGATGAGCAGTTCTTC
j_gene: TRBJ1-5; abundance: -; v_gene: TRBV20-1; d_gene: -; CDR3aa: CSASVAVHQPQHF; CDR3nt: TGCAGTGCTAGTGTGGCGGTTCATCAGCCCCAGCATTTT
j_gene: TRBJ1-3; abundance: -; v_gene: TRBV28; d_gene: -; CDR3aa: CASSLSRYGSGNTIYF; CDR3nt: TGTGCCAGCAGTCTTTCCCGGTATGGCTCTGGAAACACCATATATTTT
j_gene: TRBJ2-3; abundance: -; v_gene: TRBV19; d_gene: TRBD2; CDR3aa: CASSMAGGLDTQYF; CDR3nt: TGTGCCAGTAGTATGGCGGGAGGATTGGATACGCAGTATTTT
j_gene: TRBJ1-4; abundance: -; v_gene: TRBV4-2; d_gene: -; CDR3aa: CASSQSLGVGSNEKLFF; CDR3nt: TGTGCCAGCAGCCAATCTCTAGGGGTCGGGAGTAATGAAAAACTGTTTTTT
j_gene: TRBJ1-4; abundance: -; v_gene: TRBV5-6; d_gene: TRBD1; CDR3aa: CASSSGGTNEKLFF; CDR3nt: TGTGCCAGCAGCTCAGGGGGGACTAATGAAAAACTGTTTTTT
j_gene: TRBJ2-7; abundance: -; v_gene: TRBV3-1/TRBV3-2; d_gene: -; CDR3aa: CASSQEPPTGEQYF; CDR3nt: TGTGCCAGCAGCCAAGAACCCCCAACGGGCGAGCAGTACTTC
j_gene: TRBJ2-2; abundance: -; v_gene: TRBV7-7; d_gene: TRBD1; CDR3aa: CASSRQGRSGELFF; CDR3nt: TGTGCTAGCAGCCGACAGGGGAGGTCCGGGGAGCTGTTTTTT
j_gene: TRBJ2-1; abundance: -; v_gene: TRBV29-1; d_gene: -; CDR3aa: CSVEEGFPHSYNEQFF; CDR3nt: TGCAGCGTTGAGGAGGGATTTCCGCACTCCTACAATGAGCAGTTCTTC
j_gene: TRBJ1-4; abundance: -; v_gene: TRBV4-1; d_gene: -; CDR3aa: CASSHSPGEGEKLFF; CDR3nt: TGCGCCAGCAGCCACTCCCCAGGGGAAGGTGAAAAACTGTTTTTT
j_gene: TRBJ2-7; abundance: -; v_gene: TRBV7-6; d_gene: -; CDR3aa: CASSLGPAGSSYEQYF; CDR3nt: TGTGCCAGCAGCTTAGGCCCGGCGGGAAGCTCCTACGAGCAGTACTTC
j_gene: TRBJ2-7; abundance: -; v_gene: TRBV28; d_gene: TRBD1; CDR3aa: CASSSQGFYEQYF; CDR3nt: TGTGCCAGCAGTTCACAGGGGTTCTACGAGCAGTACTTC
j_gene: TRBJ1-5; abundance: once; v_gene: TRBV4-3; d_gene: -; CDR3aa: CASSQERNRMDQPQHF; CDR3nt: TGCGCCAGCAGCCAAGAGAGAAACAGGATGGATCAGCCCCAGCATTTT
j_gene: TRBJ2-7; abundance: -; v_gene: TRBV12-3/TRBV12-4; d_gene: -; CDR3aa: CASSQGVGEQYF; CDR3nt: TGTGCCAGCAGCCAAGGGGTGGGCGAGCAGTACTTC
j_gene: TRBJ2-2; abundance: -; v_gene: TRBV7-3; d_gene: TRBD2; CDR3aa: CASSLNSAGTGELFF; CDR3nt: TGTGCCAGCAGCTTAAATTCAGCGGGGACCGGGGAGCTGTTTTTT
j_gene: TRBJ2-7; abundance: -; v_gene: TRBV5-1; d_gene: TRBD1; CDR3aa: CASSHGQGAYEQYF; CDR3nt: TGCGCCAGCAGCCACGGACAGGGGGCCTACGAGCAGTACTTC
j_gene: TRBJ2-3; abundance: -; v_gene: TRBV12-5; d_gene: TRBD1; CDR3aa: CASGLVPDGQASGTDTQYF; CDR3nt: TGTGCTAGTGGTTTGGTACCCGACGGACAGGCCTCGGGTACAGATACGCAGTATTTT
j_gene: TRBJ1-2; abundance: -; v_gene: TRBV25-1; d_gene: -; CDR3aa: CASSENGPGYGYTF; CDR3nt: TGTGCCAGCAGTGAAAATGGCCCAGGCTATGGCTACACCTTC
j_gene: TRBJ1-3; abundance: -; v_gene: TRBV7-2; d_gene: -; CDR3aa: CASSLASVSGNTIYF; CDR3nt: TGTGCCAGCAGTCTAGCATCGGTTTCTGGAAACACCATATATTTT
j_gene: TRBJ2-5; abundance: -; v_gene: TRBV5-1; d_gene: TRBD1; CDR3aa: CASSRGTGEETQYF; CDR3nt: TGCGCCAGCAGCCGGGGGACAGGGGAAGAGACCCAGTACTTC